This T cell receptor (beta chain) was sequenced during a study of vaccination effects on CD4 cells after COVID-19. Across the study: The ViraFEST assay expanded antigen-specific CD4+ T cells with viral peptide pools before sequencing.

A note on this clone: The antigen is unknown.

V was pared by 2 bases and J by 3 bases, with 4 bases between. The CDR3 length is 12 residues. Germline V gene lookup returns CDR1 MNHNY and CDR2 SVGAGI (reference sequence). At the end of about ten days of culture, CD4+ T cells were isolated. Of the BNT162b2 and mRNA-1273 vaccines, participants received two doses of one or the other. Measured with immunoSEQ multiplex PCR; TCRdb has only the in-frame clones, and not every one. The repertoire holds 66,000 or so clones, with 70% to 75% as singletons. The sequence was obtained from a human donor who received a COVID-19 vaccine. Source: CD4+ T cells from PBMCs cultured without peptide, taken after COVID-19 vaccination. The chain is built from TRBV6-6 and TRBJ2-5, with D unclear. CDR3 loop: CASSYGEETQYF. CDR3 nucleotides: TGTGCCAGCAGTTACGGCGAAGAGACCCAGTACTTC.